Sequencing of this TCR beta chain was carried out in a study of shared clonotypes between healthy human individuals. This CDR3 contains 17 residues. Germline V lookup: CDR1 SNHLY, CDR2 FYNNEI. J lost 0 bases, V lost 7 bases, and 11 bases had no gene match. The authors split each subset's genomic DNA evenly across several immunoSEQ plates. The protocol was immunoSEQ multiplex PCR, while the TCRdb copy is restricted to in-frame clones and leaves out a portion. The repertoire holds approximately 1.5 million clones, with 97% to 99% as singletons. The receptor was derived from a man aged 25 to 40 in good health. Sequenced sample: naive CD4+ T cells sorted from blood. The subset denotes: CD45RA+ positively selected. The V and J genes are TRBV2 and TRBJ1-4, with 7 bases that match TRBD1. CDR3 protein: CASNRGRGTATNEKLFF. Here the CDR3 DNA reads TGTGCCAGCAACAGGGGCAGGGGAACTGCAACTAATGAAAAACTGTTTTTT.